The 10 T cell receptor beta chains listed next were all sequenced from one sample in a study of cytomegalovirus exposure and HLA in healthy donors. Generated by immunoSEQ multiplex PCR, the TCRdb table keeps only in-frame clones and is missing some. The data show about 180,000 clones, around 85% seen once. Source material: PBMCs. All receptors come from a man in his late teens or twenties in good health and CMV-seropositive.

The chain recombines TRBV2 with TRBJ2-1, with 9 bases matching TRBD1. Germline loops: CDR1 SNHLY, CDR2 FYNNEI. The CDR3 consists of 12 residues. Trimming cost V 8 bases and J 9 bases; bases outside gene matches: 5. In nucleotides, the CDR3 is TGTGCCAGCGGACAGGGGCTGAGTGAGCAGTTCTTC. It specifies CASGQGLSEQFF.

CDR3 in amino acids: CASSSDSKSAQHF. The CDR3 DNA follows: TGTGCCAGCAGTTCGGACAGTAAATCAGCCCAGCATTTT. The V gene is TRBV27, the J gene TRBJ1-5, with a possible D match to TRBD1 (6 bases). Germline V gives CDR1 MNHEY, CDR2 SMNVEV (reference sequence). Between the trimmed V and J ends, which lost 4 bases and 11 bases, there was a span of 15 bases. CDR3 length equals 13 residues.

CDR3 nucleotides: TGCAGCGTTGATAGGTGGCACAGGAGAAATGAGCAGTTCTTC. Amino acid sequence: CSVDRWHRRNEQFF. The chain links TRBV29-1 to TRBJ2-1; a possible D gene is TRBD1 (5 bases). This CDR3 has 14 amino acids. The V gene's germline CDR1 is SQVTM and CDR2 ANQGSEA. The V gene lost 3 bases and the J gene lost 7 bases, with 16 bases spanning the gap.

This clone has only one observation. The chain joins TRBV19 to TRBJ2-3, with D tentatively TRBD1 (5 bases). CDR1 is LNHDA and CDR2 is SQIVND in the germline V gene (reference sequence). The CDR3 extends over 15 amino acids. With 2 bases removed from V and 1 base from J, the gap between germline ends came to 10 bases. CDR3 coding DNA: TGTGCCAGTAGTATATCAGGGTTCGGCACAGATACGCAGTATTTT. Translated: CASSISGFGTDTQYF.

Concerning this clone: Other DNA sequences of this sample code for an identical CDR3. The chain uses TRBV6-4 and TRBJ2-7; 7 bases agree with TRBD1. V was clipped by 7 bases and J by 2 bases; unmatched bases: 5. Germline V lookup: CDR1 MRHNA, CDR2 SNTAGT. The CDR3 contains 13 residues. This chain's CDR3 is CASNRDRAYEQYF. For the CDR3, the DNA is TGTGCCAGCAACCGGGACAGAGCCTACGAGCAGTACTTC.

The chain has TRBV7-3 and TRBJ2-5, with 8 bases lining up with TRBD2. The CDR3 extends over 13 amino acids. The V gene's germline CDR1 is SGHTA and CDR2 FQGTGA. The junction had 1 base not matched to a gene; V was cut back by 2 bases and J by 5 bases. The CDR3 DNA reads TGTGCCAGCAGCTTAGGCGGGAGGGAGACCCAGTACTTC. Protein sequence: CASSLGGRETQYF. Variable domain in full (rest from reference TRBV7-3 and TRBJ2-5): GAGVSQTPSNKVTEKGKYVELRCDPISGHTALYWYRQSLGQGPEFLIYFQGTGAADDSGLPNDRFFAVRPEGSVSTLKIQRTERGDSAVYLCASSLGGRETQYFGPGTRLLVL.

This clone was counted between two and nine times. This rearrangement joins TRBV19 to TRBJ1-1; D gene ambiguous. The CDR3 spans 12 residues. The V and J ends lost 1 base and 5 bases respectively, with 5 bases between them. Germline V gene data show CDR1 as LNHDA and CDR2 as SQIVND (reference sequence). The CDR3 region has the DNA TGTGCCAGTAGTATAGGGGAGACTGAAGCTTTCTTT. As protein: CASSIGETEAFF.

The J gene is TRBJ2-1, the V gene TRBV7-3; 8 bases align to TRBD2. V was pared by 5 bases and J by 7 bases, with 13 bases of the junction left unmatched. The CDR3 totals 16 residues. In germline, CDR1 is SGHTA, CDR2 FQGTGA. The chain's CDR3 is CASSTRGSGSGNEQFF. In DNA form, the CDR3 reads TGTGCCAGCAGCACGCGGGGGAGCGGGAGTGGGAATGAGCAGTTCTTC.

The chain employs TRBV20-1 and TRBJ2-5; D is undetermined. With 3 bases removed from V and 4 bases from J, the gap between germline ends came to 6 bases. Per the germline V gene, CDR1 is DFQATT and CDR2 is SNEGSKA (reference sequence). This CDR3 spans 11 amino acids. For the CDR3, the DNA is TGCAGTGCTAGTCTTCTAGAGACCCAGTACTTC. Translation gives CSASLLETQYF.

V gene TRBV5-8 combines with J gene TRBJ2-5, with unresolved D. V was trimmed by 4 bases and J by 5 bases, leaving 15 bases between them. In germline, CDR1 is SGHTS, CDR2 YDEGEE. CDR3 length equals 14 residues. The CDR3 sequence: CASSLTLLRETQYF. Here the CDR3 DNA reads TGTGCCAGCAGCCTAACCCTACTCCGGGAGACCCAGTACTTC. Together with reference TRBV5-8 and TRBJ2-5, the CDR3 gives the full variable domain: EAGVTQSPTHLIKTRGQQATLRCSPISGHTSVYWYQQALGLGLQFLLWYDEGEERNRGNFPPRFSGRQFPNYSSELNVNALELEDSALYLCASSLTLLRETQYFGPGTRLLVL.